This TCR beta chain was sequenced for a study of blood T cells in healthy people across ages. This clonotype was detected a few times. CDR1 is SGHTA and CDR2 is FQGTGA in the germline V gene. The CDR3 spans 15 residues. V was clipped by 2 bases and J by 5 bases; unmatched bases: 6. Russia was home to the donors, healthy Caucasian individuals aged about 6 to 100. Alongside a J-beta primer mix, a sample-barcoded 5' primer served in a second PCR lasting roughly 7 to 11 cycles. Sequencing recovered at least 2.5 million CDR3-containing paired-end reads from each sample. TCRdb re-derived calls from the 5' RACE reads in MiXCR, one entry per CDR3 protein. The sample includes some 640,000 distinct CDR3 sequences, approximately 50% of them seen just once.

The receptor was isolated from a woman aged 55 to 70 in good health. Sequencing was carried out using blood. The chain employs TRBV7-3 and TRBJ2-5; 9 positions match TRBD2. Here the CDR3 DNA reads TGTGCCAGCAGCTTACTGAACAGCGGGAGGGAGACCCAGTACTTC. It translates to CASSLLNSGRETQYF.